Reported below is one T cell receptor beta chain. Its target is unknown. This sample was included in a study of CD8+CD57+ T cells in acquired aplastic anemia. Study information: Mean yield of DNA from sorted CD4+ and CD8+ cells was 3 to 3.5 ug. Healthy donor sequencing depth: 10 million to 10.8 million CD4+, fewer than 13 million CD8+ reads.

Trimming took 6 bases from V and 0 from J; bases not matched to a gene: 14. There are 19 residues in the CDR3. Points from the study as a whole: Patients and controls shared roughly 28 CD8+ CDR3 sequences, which appeared highly expressed in patients and within their immunodominant clones. Simpson's diversity of CD8+ cells was not significantly different in patients compared with controls.

Both TCR beta VDJ combination and CDR3 sequence profiling were carried out. Genomic DNA was the template for this profiling. TCRdb itself ran the reads through MiXCR, one entry per CDR3 protein. The sample has 100,000 to 150,000 distinct CDR3 sequences, around 48% seen once. This TCR came from a human donor in good health, serving as a control. The rearrangement joins TRBV12-3 or TRBV12-4 to TRBJ2-7; 13 bases align to TRBD2. Sequencing was carried out using sorted CD4+, CD8+, or CD8+CD57+ T cells (not recorded which) from PBMCs. The CDR3 loop is CASRQGRLAGGRYSYEQYF. The CDR3 nucleotides are TGTGCCAGCAGGCAAGGCAGACTAGCGGGGGGACGGTACTCCTACGAGCAGTACTTC.